This record covers a single T cell receptor beta chain. The antigen is not known. Germline CDR1 KGHSH, CDR2 LQKENI. Deletions cut 2 bases from V and 4 bases from J, with 12 bases between. CDR3 length: 15 residues. Researchers ran the PCR with 60 Vbeta and 13 Jbeta primers. Some clones are missing from TCRdb's copy, which holds only in-frame ones; the method was immunoSEQ multiplex PCR. The sample has more than 80,000 clones; 65% to 75% are singletons. The sample originates from a study of cytomegalovirus exposure and HLA in healthy donors. Study-level background: HLA-typed donors were the source of 82 million or so unique TCRs, which an early data release held.

Notes on the study in general: Specific recognition of CMV antigens was confirmed in vitro for a few chains (all CMV-associated). It was only CMV serostatus that was available as immune exposure information. DRB1 showed the most TCR associations and HLA-C the fewest in a later analysis, as rates varied by HLA locus.

This chain uses TRBV18 with TRBJ1-5; the D is unclear. Sequencing used PBMCs. The receptor's source is a female donor in good health and CMV-seropositive. CDR3 sequence (DNA): TGTGCCAGCTCACCATCCACAGCACAGAATCAGCCCCAGCATTTT. Translation: CASSPSTAQNQPQHF.